The entry below gives a single TCR beta chain sequence along with its context. The CDR3 loop spans 15 amino acids. V lost 5 bases to trimming and J lost 0 bases; unmatched junction nucleotides: 8. CDR1 DFQATT and CDR2 SNEGSKA come from the germline V gene (reference sequence). This sample is part of a study of T cells after yellow fever vaccination. About the research overall: Fractions containing few cells were prepared with SMART-Seq v4 Ultra Low Input.

TCRdb itself ran the 5' RACE reads through MiXCR, one entry per CDR3 protein. The sample holds approximately 330,000 distinct CDR3 sequences, about an eighth seen once. The source of this sequence is a man between 18 and 35 years old who received the YFV17D yellow fever vaccine. The specimen comprised CD4+ T cells sorted from PBMCs, sampled 15 days after the yellow fever booster vaccination. The chain has TRBV20-1 and TRBJ1-1; 8 bases align to TRBD1. The CDR3 DNA sequence: TGCAGTGCTCGGGGCAGGGGGCGGATGAACACTGAAGCTTTCTTT. Amino acid sequence: CSARGRGRMNTEAFF.